One sample yielded the 19 T cell receptor beta chains listed below, sequenced in a study of blood T cell repertoires in COVID-19. Profiled with immunoSEQ multiplex PCR; TCRdb holds only in-frame clones, not every one. The sample consists of 40,000 to 55,000 clones, about 85% of them appearing once. Sequenced sample: peripheral blood. The receptor source for this set is a woman aged 80 or over with acute or convalescent COVID-19.

The rearrangement joins TRBV6-2 or TRBV6-3 to TRBJ1-1; possible D gene TRBD1, 5 bases. Trimming removed 5 bases at V and 11 bases at J, with 27 bases between. CDR1 and CDR2 from the germline V gene are MNHEY and SVGEGT. This CDR3 is 16 amino acids long. CDR3 loop: CASSPPGQVIAGGAFF. The CDR3 nucleotides read TGTGCCAGCAGTCCGCCGGGGCAGGTGATCGCTGGGGGGGCTTTCTTT.

The chain carries TRBV11-2 and TRBJ1-3; 8 nucleotides line up with TRBD1. The CDR3 covers 17 residues. V shed 5 bases and J 7 bases; nucleotides not matched to a gene: 16. The germline CDR1 and CDR2 sequences are SGHAT and FQNNGV. In DNA, the CDR3 is TGTGCCAGCAGCACAATTACGGCCACAGGGGGTCGGAACACCATATATTTT. Its protein product is CASSTITATGGRNTIYF.

The chain carries TRBV5-1 and TRBJ2-7, with a weak D call TRBD2 (5 bases). Germline V gives CDR1 SGHRS, CDR2 YFSETQ. V lost 0 bases and J lost 0, with 16 bases in between. The CDR3 consists of 17 residues. In DNA, the CDR3 is TGCGCCAGCAGCTTGGGGGAAGGCGGGCTCAGCTCCTACGAGCAGTACTTC. Its protein is CASSLGEGGLSSYEQYF. Supplemented by reference TRBV5-1 and TRBJ2-7, the full variable domain reads KAGVTQTPRYLIKTRGQQVTLSCSPISGHRSVSWYQQTPGQGLQFLFEYFSETQRNKGNFPGRFSGRQFSNSRSEMNVSTLELGDSALYLCASSLGEGGLSSYEQYFGPGTRLTVT.

This rearrangement joins TRBV7-2 to TRBJ2-1, with 15 bases that match TRBD2. The J segment lost 0 bases and the V segment lost 7 bases, leaving 10 bases of the junction unmatched. CDR3 size: 19 residues. The germline V gene has CDR1 SGHTA and CDR2 FQGNSA. CDR3 DNA sequence: TGTGCCAGCAAACCCCCGGGACTAGCGGGAGGCAACTCCTACAATGAGCAGTTCTTC. Its protein product is CASKPPGLAGGNSYNEQFF.

The rearrangement joins TRBV3-1 (or the pseudogene TRBV3-2) to TRBJ2-3, with 7 bases that match TRBD2. The J segment lost 0 bases and the V segment lost 4 bases, leaving 10 bases of the junction unmatched. The CDR3 extends over 17 amino acids. CDR1 and CDR2 from the germline V gene are LGHDT and YNNKEL (reference sequence). CDR3 region: CASSLSWGGLSTDTQYF. In DNA, the CDR3 is TGTGCCAGCAGCCTGTCCTGGGGGGGACTAAGCACAGATACGCAGTATTTT.

The rearrangement links TRBV12-3 or TRBV12-4 to TRBJ1-2; no clear D. Between the trimmed V and J ends, which lost 2 bases and 4 bases, there was a span of 5 bases. CDR3 size: 12 residues. Here the CDR3 reads CASSLTSYGYTF. CDR3 coding DNA: TGTGCCAGCAGTTTAACCAGCTATGGCTACACCTTC.

V is TRBV10-3 and J is TRBJ2-2, with 16 bases matching TRBD2. This CDR3 has 21 amino acids. V dropped 2 bases and J dropped 6; count of bases not matched to a gene: 15. Germline lookup yields CDR1 ENHRY and CDR2 SYGVKD. For the CDR3, the DNA is TGTGCCATCAGTGAGACCCCGGGACTAGCGGGAGGGCCGATTTCGGCCGGGGAGCTGTTTTTT. As protein: CAISETPGLAGGPISAGELFF.

The rearrangement links TRBV3-1 (or the pseudogene TRBV3-2) to TRBJ2-5, with D hard to call. Trimming left V 2 bases short and J 1 base short, with 5 bases between. The CDR3 contains 13 residues. Germline loops: CDR1 LGHDT, CDR2 YNNKEL (reference sequence). The CDR3 loop is CASSQYTQETQYF. CDR3 coding DNA: TGTGCCAGCAGCCAATACACCCAAGAGACCCAGTACTTC.

The chain uses TRBV1 and TRBJ2-1; the tabulated D call, TRBD2, remains unverified against the DNA. TRBV1 is listed as a pseudogene. This CDR3 comprises 14 residues. This CDR3 reads CTSSPGDSLNEQFF. The DNA of the CDR3 is TGCACCAGCAGCCCCGGGGACTCCCTCAATGAGCAGTTCTTC.

This rearrangement joins TRBV29-1 to TRBJ1-2; a weak D match, TRBD1 (6 bases). CDR1 and CDR2 (germline): SQVTM, ANQGSEA. V lost 3 bases, J lost 9 bases, and 17 bases lay in between. The CDR3 runs to 13 residues. The CDR3 DNA reads as TGCAGCGTTGACCGTGGGACAACGGGGAGCTACACCTTC. Protein: CSVDRGTTGSYTF.

V is TRBV28 and J is TRBJ2-7, with D possibly TRBD1 on 6 matching bases. Per the germline V gene, CDR1 is MDHEN and CDR2 is SYDVKM. The CDR3 is made up of 15 amino acids. The germline V and J ends were trimmed by 2 bases and 2 bases, with 13 bases remaining between them. CDR3 in amino acids: CASSLGGQWTYEQYF. The CDR3 region has the DNA TGTGCCAGCAGTTTAGGAGGACAGTGGACCTACGAGCAGTACTTC.

The J gene is TRBJ1-2, the V gene TRBV6-2 or TRBV6-3; 11 bases are a match to TRBD1. Losses at the gene ends were 6 bases for V and 5 bases for J; bases not matched to a gene: 14. The germline CDR1 and CDR2 sequences are MNHEY and SVGEGT. This CDR3 spans 17 amino acids. This CDR3 reads CASSPPPWTGGEYGYTF. CDR3 nucleotide sequence: TGTGCCAGCAGCCCACCCCCTTGGACAGGGGGCGAATATGGCTACACCTTC.

This chain uses TRBV5-5 with TRBJ1-2; the D is unclear. Trimming cost V 0 bases and J 8 bases, with 14 bases left between them. CDR3 size: 14 residues. The germline gives CDR1 SGHKS, CDR2 YYEKEE (reference sequence). CDR3 nucleotides: TGTGCCAGCAGCTTGGGGGCCCCCTCGGGGGGCTACACCTTC. The encoded protein is CASSLGAPSGGYTF. Full variable domain (rest looked up from reference TRBV5-5 and TRBJ1-2): DAGVTQSPTHLIKTRGQQVTLRCSPISGHKSVSWYQQVLGQGPQFIFQYYEKEERGRGNFPDRFSARQFPNYSSELNVNALLLGDSALYLCASSLGAPSGGYTFGSGTRLTVV.

The chain links TRBV27 to TRBJ2-1, with 7 nucleotides matching TRBD2. The CDR3 covers 15 residues. Germline CDR1 is MNHEY and CDR2 is SMNVEV (reference sequence). J gave up 9 bases and V 6 bases, and 14 bases lay outside the gene matches. This CDR3 reads CASRLAATNAGEQFF. CDR3 in DNA: TGTGCCAGCAGGCTAGCGGCCACTAACGCGGGTGAGCAGTTCTTC.

This chain connects TRBV10-1 to TRBJ2-5; D is possibly TRBD2 (5 bases). Trimming took 0 bases from V and 9 from J, leaving 14 bases between them. The length of the CDR3 is 14 residues. CDR1 and CDR2 (germline): WNHNN, SYGVQD (reference sequence). CDR3 region: CASSESFPLGPQYF. The CDR3 region has the DNA TGCGCCAGCAGTGAGTCTTTCCCACTAGGGCCCCAGTACTTC.

CDR3 protein: CASSQDRKTSGEQYF. CDR3 sequence (DNA): TGTGCCAGCAGCCAAGATAGGAAGACTAGCGGAGAGCAGTACTTC. V usage is TRBV4-2 and J usage is TRBJ2-7; 9 nucleotides align to TRBD2. The CDR3 contains 15 residues. The germline CDR1 and CDR2 sequences are LGHNA and YNFKEQ. After removal of 0 bases from V and 7 bases from J, the junction contained 7 bases not matched to a gene.

The rearrangement uses TRBV19 and TRBJ2-5, with 10 bases aligning to TRBD2. The CDR3 consists of 17 residues. With V trimmed by 5 bases and J by 5 bases, 14 bases remained unmatched. The germline gives CDR1 LNHDA, CDR2 SQIVND (reference sequence). The DNA of the CDR3 is TGTGCCAGTAGTCCTCGCAGGGCTAGCGGGAGTAGCGAGACCCAGTACTTC. Amino acids: CASSPRRASGSSETQYF.

This clone was counted once. In nucleotides, the CDR3 is TGTGCCAGCAGCCCATCCGGGACTAGCTTCTACGAGCAGTACTTC. It is translated as CASSPSGTSFYEQYF. J is TRBJ2-7 and V is TRBV13; 9 bases are shared with TRBD2. There are 15 residues in the CDR3. V lost 5 bases, J lost 3 bases, and 8 bases stayed unmatched. Germline V gene lookup returns CDR1 PRHDT and CDR2 FYEKMQ (reference sequence).

The gene calls are TRBV20-1 and TRBJ1-2, with D possibly matching TRBD1 (6 bases). The germline V gene encodes CDR1 DFQATT and CDR2 SNEGSKA (reference sequence). This CDR3 spans 11 amino acids. Trimming left V 3 bases short and J 7 bases short, with 9 bases between. CDR3 region: CSASRQVGYTF. CDR3 nucleotide sequence: TGCAGTGCTAGCCGACAGGTTGGCTACACCTTC.